The clone carrying this TCR beta chain has only one observation. The data derive from a study of shared clonotypes between healthy human individuals. TCRdb's copy holds only in-frame clones and misses some; the assay was immunoSEQ multiplex PCR. The data hold approximately 980,000 clones, with roughly 72% observed a single time. Trimming removed 2 bases from V and 7 bases from J; junction bases left unmatched: 29. This CDR3 has 22 residues. Germline CDR1 SGDLS, CDR2 YYNGEE. The clonotype originates from a young man in good health. The specimen sequenced was memory CD4+ T cells sorted from blood. The subset was: CD45RA-negative fraction. The chain uses TRBV9 and TRBJ2-1; 8 nucleotides line up with TRBD1. CDR3 residues: CASSVFLSPSYVDRGPRNEQFF. CDR3 nucleotide sequence: TGTGCCAGCAGCGTCTTCCTCTCCCCGAGCTATGTTGACAGGGGCCCCAGGAATGAGCAGTTCTTC.